The clone carrying this T cell receptor (beta chain) was observed at least ten times. Its target is not known. This entry is derived from a study of CD8 T cells in ankylosing spondylitis. Study-level findings and limits: A TCR beta motif made of fewer than ten highly homologous variants seemed typical of ankylosing spondylitis blood.

TCRdb recomputed calls from the 5' RACE reads with MiXCR, one row per CDR3 protein. This sample has approximately 540,000 distinct CDR3 sequences; 9.5% to 15% occur once, and the top ten carry approximately 6.2%. Germline values: CDR1 ENHRY, CDR2 SYGVKD. The junction had 2 bases not matched to a gene; V was cut back by 7 bases and J by 3 bases. CDR3 length: 13 residues. The genes are TRBV10-3 and TRBJ2-1; 8 nucleotides line up with TRBD1. Sequencing was carried out using blood, either unsorted or a sorted T cell fraction (not recorded which). The source is a male donor with ankylosing spondylitis. This chain's CDR3 is CAITGQGYNEQFF. CDR3 nucleotides: TGTGCCATCACAGGACAGGGCTACAATGAGCAGTTCTTC.